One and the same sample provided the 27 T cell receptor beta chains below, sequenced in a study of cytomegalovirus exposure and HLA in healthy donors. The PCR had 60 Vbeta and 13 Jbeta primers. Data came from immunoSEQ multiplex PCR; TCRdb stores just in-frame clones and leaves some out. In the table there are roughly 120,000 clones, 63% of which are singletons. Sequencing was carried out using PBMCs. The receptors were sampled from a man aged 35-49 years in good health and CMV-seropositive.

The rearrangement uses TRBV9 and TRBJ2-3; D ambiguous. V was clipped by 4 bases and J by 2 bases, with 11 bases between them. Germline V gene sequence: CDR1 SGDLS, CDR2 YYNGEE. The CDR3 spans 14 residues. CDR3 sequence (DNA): TGTGCCAGCAGCCTAAAGTCGCACACAGATACGCAGTATTTT. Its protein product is CASSLKSHTDTQYF.

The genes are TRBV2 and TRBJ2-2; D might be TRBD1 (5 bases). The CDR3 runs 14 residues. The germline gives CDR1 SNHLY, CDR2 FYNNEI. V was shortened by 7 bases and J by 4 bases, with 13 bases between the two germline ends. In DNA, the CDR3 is TGTGCCAGCAATCCCGCAGGGTTCACCGGGGAGCTGTTTTTT. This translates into CASNPAGFTGELFF.

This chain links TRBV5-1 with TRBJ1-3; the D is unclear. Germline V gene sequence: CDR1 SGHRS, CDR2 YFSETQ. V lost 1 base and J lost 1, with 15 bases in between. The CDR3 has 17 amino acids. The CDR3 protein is CASSLTPSTLSGNTIYF. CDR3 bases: TGCGCCAGCAGCTTGACCCCCTCGACACTTTCTGGAAACACCATATATTTT.

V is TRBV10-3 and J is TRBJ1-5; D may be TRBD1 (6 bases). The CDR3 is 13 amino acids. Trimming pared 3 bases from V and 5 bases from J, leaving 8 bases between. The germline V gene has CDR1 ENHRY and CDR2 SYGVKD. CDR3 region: CAISDRGYQPQHF. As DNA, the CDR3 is TGTGCCATCAGTGATAGGGGGTATCAGCCCCAGCATTTT.

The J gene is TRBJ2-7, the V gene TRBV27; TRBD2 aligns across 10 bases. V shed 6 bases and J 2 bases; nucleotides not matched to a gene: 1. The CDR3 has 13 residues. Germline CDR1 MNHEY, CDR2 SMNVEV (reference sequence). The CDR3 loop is CASSTSGTYEQYF. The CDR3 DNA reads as TGTGCCAGCAGCACTAGCGGGACCTACGAGCAGTACTTC.

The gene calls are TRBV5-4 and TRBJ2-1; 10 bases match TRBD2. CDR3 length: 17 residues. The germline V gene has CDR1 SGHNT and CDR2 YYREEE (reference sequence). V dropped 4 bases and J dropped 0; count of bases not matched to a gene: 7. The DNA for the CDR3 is TGTGCCAGCAGCCACCCCGCTAGCGGGGGCTCCTACAATGAGCAGTTCTTC. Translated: CASSHPASGGSYNEQFF.

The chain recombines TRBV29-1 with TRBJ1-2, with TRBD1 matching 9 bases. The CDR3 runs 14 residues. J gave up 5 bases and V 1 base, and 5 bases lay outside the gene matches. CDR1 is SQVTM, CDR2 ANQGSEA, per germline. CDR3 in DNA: TGCAGCGTTGAAGGAAGAGACAGGGGGTATGGCTACACCTTC. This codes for CSVEGRDRGYGYTF.

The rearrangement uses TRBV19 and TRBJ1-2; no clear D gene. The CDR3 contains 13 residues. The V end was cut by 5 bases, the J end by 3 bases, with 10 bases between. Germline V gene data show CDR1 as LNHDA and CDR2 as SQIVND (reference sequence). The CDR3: CASSPPGYYGYTF. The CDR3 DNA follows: TGTGCCAGTAGTCCTCCCGGGTACTATGGCTACACCTTC. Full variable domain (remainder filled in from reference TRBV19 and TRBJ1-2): DGGITQSPKYLFRKEGQNVTLSCEQNLNHDAMYWYRQDPGQGLRLIYYSQIVNDFQKGDIAEGYSVSREKKESFPLTVTSAQKNPTAFYLCASSPPGYYGYTFGSGTRLTVV.

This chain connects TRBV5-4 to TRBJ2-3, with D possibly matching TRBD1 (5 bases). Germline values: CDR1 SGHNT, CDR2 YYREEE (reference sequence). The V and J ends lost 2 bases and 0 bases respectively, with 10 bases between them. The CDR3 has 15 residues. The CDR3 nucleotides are TGTGCCAGCAGCTTAGGTGGGGCTAGCACAGATACGCAGTATTTT. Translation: CASSLGGASTDTQYF.

CDR3 DNA sequence: TGTGCCAGCAGCTTGGCGGCAGGGGAATGGTATGGCTACACCTTC. Its translation: CASSLAAGEWYGYTF. The V gene is TRBV5-6, the J gene TRBJ1-2; possible D gene TRBD1, 6 bases. This CDR3 spans 15 amino acids. The V gene lost 0 bases and the J gene lost 5 bases, with 14 bases spanning the gap. Looked up from germline, CDR1 is SGHDT and CDR2 is YYEEEE.

CDR3 nucleotides: TGTGCCAGCTCTCCATTACAGACGACTAATGAAAAACTGTTTTTT. Protein: CASSPLQTTNEKLFF. The chain uses TRBV18 and TRBJ1-4; no clear D gene. The CDR3 totals 15 residues. CDR1 is KGHSH, CDR2 LQKENI, per germline. V was shortened by 6 bases and J by 2 bases, with 13 bases between the two germline ends. Using reference TRBV18 and TRBJ1-4 for the parts outside the CDR3, the full variable domain is NAGVMQNPRHLVRRRGQEARLRCSPMKGHSHVYWYRQLPEEGLKFMVYLQKENIIDESGMPKERFSAEFPKEGPSILRIQQVVRGDSAAYFCASSPLQTTNEKLFFGSGTQLSVL.

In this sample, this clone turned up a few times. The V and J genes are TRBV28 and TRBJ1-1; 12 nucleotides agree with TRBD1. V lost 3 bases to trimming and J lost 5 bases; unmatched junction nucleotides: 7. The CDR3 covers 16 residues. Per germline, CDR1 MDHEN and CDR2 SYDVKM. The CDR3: CASSFRDRGRRTEAFF. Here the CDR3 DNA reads TGTGCCAGCAGTTTCCGGGACAGGGGGCGGAGGACTGAAGCTTTCTTT.

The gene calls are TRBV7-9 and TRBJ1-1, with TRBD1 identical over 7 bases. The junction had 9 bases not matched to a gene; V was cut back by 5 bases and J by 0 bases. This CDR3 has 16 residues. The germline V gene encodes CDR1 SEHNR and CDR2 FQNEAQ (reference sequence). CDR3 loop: CASSTSQGQMNTEAFF. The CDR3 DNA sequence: TGTGCCAGCAGCACTAGTCAGGGACAGATGAACACTGAAGCTTTCTTT.

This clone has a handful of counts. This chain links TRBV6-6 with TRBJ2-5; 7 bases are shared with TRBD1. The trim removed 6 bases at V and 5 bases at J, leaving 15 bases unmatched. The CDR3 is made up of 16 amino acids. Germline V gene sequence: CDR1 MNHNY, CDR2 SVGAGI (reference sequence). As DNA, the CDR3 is TGTGCCAGCAGAAAGAGGACAGGAGCTGGGGATGAGACCCAGTACTTC. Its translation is CASRKRTGAGDETQYF.

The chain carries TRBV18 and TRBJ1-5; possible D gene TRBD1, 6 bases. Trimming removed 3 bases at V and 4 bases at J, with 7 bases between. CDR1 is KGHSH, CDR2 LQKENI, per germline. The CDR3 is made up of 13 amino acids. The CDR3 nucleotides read TGTGCCAGCTCACCTGGACAGAATCAGCCCCAGCATTTT. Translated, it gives CASSPGQNQPQHF.

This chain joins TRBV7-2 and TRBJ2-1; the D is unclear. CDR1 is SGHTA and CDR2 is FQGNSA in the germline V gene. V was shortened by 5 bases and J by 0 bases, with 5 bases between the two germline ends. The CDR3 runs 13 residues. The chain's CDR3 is CASSRFSYNEQFF. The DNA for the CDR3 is TGTGCCAGCAGCCGGTTCTCCTACAATGAGCAGTTCTTC. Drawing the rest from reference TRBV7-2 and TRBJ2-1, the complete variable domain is GAGVSQSPSNKVTEKGKDVELRCDPISGHTALYWYRQSLGQGLEFLIYFQGNSAPDKSGLPSDRFSAERTGGSVSTLTIQRTQQEDSAVYLCASSRFSYNEQFFGPGTRLTVL.

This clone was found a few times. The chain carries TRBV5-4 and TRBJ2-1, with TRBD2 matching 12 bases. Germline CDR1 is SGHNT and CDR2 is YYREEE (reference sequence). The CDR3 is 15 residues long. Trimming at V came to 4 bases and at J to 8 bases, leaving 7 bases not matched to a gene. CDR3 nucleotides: TGTGCCAGCAGCCGAAGACTAGCGGGAGTTTATGAGCAGTTCTTC. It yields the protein CASSRRLAGVYEQFF. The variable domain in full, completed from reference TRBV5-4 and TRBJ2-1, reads ETGVTQSPTHLIKTRGQQVTLRCSSQSGHNTVSWYQQALGQGPQFIFQYYREEENGRGNFPPRFSGLQFPNYSSELNVNALELDDSALYLCASSRRLAGVYEQFFGPGTRLTVL.

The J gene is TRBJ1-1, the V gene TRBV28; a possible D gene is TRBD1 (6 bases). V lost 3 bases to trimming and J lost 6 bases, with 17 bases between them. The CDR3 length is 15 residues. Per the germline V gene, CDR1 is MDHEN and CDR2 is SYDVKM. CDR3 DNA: TGTGCCAGCAGTTTGGTACAGGGCGGCCGAGCTGAAGCTTTCTTT. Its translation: CASSLVQGGRAEAFF. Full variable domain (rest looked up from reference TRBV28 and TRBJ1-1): DVKVTQSSRYLVKRTGEKVFLECVQDMDHENMFWYRQDPGLGLRLIYFSYDVKMKEKGDIPEGYSVSREKKERFSLILESASTNQTSMYLCASSLVQGGRAEAFFGQGTRLTVV.

This chain's CDR3 is CASSQQGAGKMNTEAFF. For the CDR3, the DNA is TGTGCCAGCAGCCAACAGGGGGCTGGTAAAATGAACACTGAAGCTTTCTTT. The V gene is TRBV11-2, the J gene TRBJ1-1; 9 bases fit TRBD1. Germline loops: CDR1 SGHAT, CDR2 FQNNGV. Trimming took 5 bases from V and 0 from J; bases not matched to a gene: 10. The CDR3 has 17 residues.

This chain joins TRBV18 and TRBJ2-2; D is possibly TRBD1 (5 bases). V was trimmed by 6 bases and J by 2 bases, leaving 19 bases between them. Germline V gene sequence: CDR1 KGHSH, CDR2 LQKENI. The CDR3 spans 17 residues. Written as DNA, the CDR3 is TGTGCCAGCTCTTGGACGGCCGATCAGGGCAACACCGGGGAGCTGTTTTTT. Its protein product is CASSWTADQGNTGELFF.

DNA for the CDR3: TGTGCCAGCAGTTTGGGACAGGGTATGTACGAGCAGTACTTC. This encodes CASSLGQGMYEQYF. The rearrangement joins TRBV6-6 to TRBJ2-5; TRBD1 aligns across 9 bases. The end of the DNA is better explained by TRBJ2-7, so the J call may be wrong. Germline V lookup: CDR1 MNHNY, CDR2 SVGAGI (reference sequence). The CDR3 runs 14 residues.

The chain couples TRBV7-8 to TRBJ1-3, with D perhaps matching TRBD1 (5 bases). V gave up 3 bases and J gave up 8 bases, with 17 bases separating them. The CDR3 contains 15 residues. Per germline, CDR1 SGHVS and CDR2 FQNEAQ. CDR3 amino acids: CASSLGLWARDTIYF. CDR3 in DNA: TGTGCCAGCAGCTTGGGGCTTTGGGCCAGGGACACCATATATTTT.

The CDR3 DNA sequence: TGTGCCAGCAGCAAACACGGAGATGGGACTAGCGATTCAACGGAGTTCTTC. This encodes CASSKHGDGTSDSTEFF. This chain links TRBV7-3 with TRBJ2-1; 10 nucleotides line up with TRBD2. CDR1 SGHTA and CDR2 FQGTGA come from the germline V gene. Germline trimming cut 5 bases from V and 14 bases from J; bases unmatched to any gene: 21. The length of the CDR3 is 17 residues.

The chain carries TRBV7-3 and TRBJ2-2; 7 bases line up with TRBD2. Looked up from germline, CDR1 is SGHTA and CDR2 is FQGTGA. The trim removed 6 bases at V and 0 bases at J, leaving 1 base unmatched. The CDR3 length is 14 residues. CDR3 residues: CASRGLANTGELFF. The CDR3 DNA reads TGTGCCAGCAGAGGACTAGCGAACACCGGGGAGCTGTTTTTT.

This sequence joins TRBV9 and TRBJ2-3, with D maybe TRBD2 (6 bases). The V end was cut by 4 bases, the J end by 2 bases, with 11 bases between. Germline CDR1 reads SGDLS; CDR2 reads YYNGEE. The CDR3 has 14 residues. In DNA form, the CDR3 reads TGTGCCAGCAGCCGCGGGGAGCTCACAGATACGCAGTATTTT. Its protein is CASSRGELTDTQYF.

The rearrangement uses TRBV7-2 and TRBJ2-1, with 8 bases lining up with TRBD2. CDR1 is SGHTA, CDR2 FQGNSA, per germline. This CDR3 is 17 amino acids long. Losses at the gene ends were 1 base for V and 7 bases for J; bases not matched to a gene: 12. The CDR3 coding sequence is TGTGCCAGCAGCTTAGAGACTAGCGCTAAAATCTGGAATGAGCAGTTCTTC. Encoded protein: CASSLETSAKIWNEQFF.

The CDR3: CASSIGGRLDEKLFF. The CDR3 coding sequence is TGTGCCAGTAGTATTGGAGGCAGGCTCGATGAAAAACTGTTTTTT. The rearrangement uses TRBV19 and TRBJ1-4; D unresolved. Trimming stripped 3 bases from V and 6 bases from J, with 14 bases between. Germline V gene data show CDR1 as LNHDA and CDR2 as SQIVND (reference sequence). The CDR3 runs to 15 residues.